A selection of T cell receptor beta chains follows, all from one sample in a study of CD8+CD57+ T cells in acquired aplastic anemia. Each CDR3 protein is one row after TCRdb ran MiXCR on the reads. The table has about 190,000 distinct CDR3 sequences, roughly half seen once. The specimen was sorted CD4+, CD8+, or CD8+CD57+ T cells (not recorded which) from PBMCs. The origin of the receptors is a human donor with aplastic anemia. Each CDR3 is given with its conserved first and last residue. D genes are given only for firm matches. Only some rows state a clone size, as once, few, many or a class for expanded clones.

D gene: NA; clone size: many; J gene: TRBJ1-5; V gene: TRBV5-6; CDR3 DNA: TGTGCCAGCAGCCGGCGGAATCAGCCCCAGCATTTT; CDR3 protein: CASSRRNQPQHF
D gene: NA; clone size: NA; J gene: TRBJ1-5; V gene: TRBV7-2; CDR3 DNA: TGTGCCAGCAGCTCCCCGCCCCAGCCCCAGCATTTT; CDR3 protein: CASSSPPQPQHF
D gene: TRBD1; clone size: NA; J gene: TRBJ1-5; V gene: TRBV6-1; CDR3 DNA: TGTGCCAGCAGTGTGGACAGGAACCACAATCAGCCCCAGCATTTT; CDR3 protein: CASSVDRNHNQPQHF
D gene: NA; clone size: many; J gene: TRBJ2-1; V gene: TRBV5-1; CDR3 DNA: TGCGCCAGCAGCTTAACGGGGGCGTACAATGAGCAGTTCTTC; CDR3 protein: CASSLTGAYNEQFF
D gene: TRBD2; clone size: NA; J gene: TRBJ2-1; V gene: TRBV19; CDR3 DNA: TGTGCCAGTAGTATATCAGGACTAGCGGGAAGGGGGTTGAAAGAGCAGTTCTTC; CDR3 protein: CASSISGLAGRGLKEQFF
D gene: TRBD1; clone size: many; J gene: TRBJ2-1; V gene: TRBV24-1; CDR3 DNA: TGTGCCACCAGTGATTCCGTGACAGGGGGTATGGATGAGCAGTTCTTC; CDR3 protein: CATSDSVTGGMDEQFF
D gene: NA; clone size: many; J gene: TRBJ2-7; V gene: TRBV19; CDR3 DNA: TGTGCCAGTAGTATAGGGGGGAGCTCCTACGAGCAGTACTTC; CDR3 protein: CASSIGGSSYEQYF
D gene: TRBD1; clone size: NA; J gene: TRBJ2-6; V gene: TRBV5-4; CDR3 DNA: TGTGCCAGCAGCTTGTTACAGGGGGCGTTTGGGGCCAACGTCCTGACTTTC; CDR3 protein: CASSLLQGAFGANVLTF
D gene: NA; clone size: many; J gene: TRBJ1-1; V gene: TRBV2; CDR3 DNA: TGTGCCAGCAGCTACAGGGAGAACACTGAAGCTTTCTTT; CDR3 protein: CASSYRENTEAFF
D gene: NA; clone size: NA; J gene: TRBJ2-1; V gene: TRBV7-2; CDR3 DNA: TGTGCACCGATCCCCTTTAATTACAATGAGCAGTTCTTC; CDR3 protein: CAPIPFNYNEQFF
D gene: NA; clone size: NA; J gene: TRBJ2-7; V gene: TRBV19; CDR3 DNA: TGTGCCAGTAGCTGGGGGGACGCAACCTCCTACGAGCAGTACTTC; CDR3 protein: CASSWGDATSYEQYF
D gene: TRBD1; clone size: once; J gene: TRBJ2-1; V gene: TRBV24-1; CDR3 DNA: TGTGCCACCGGTGGGACAGGGACTTACAATGAGCAGTTCTTC; CDR3 protein: CATGGTGTYNEQFF
D gene: NA; clone size: few; J gene: TRBJ1-1; V gene: TRBV29-1; CDR3 DNA: TGCAGCGTTGAGAAAGGTTTGAACACTGAAGCTTTCTTT; CDR3 protein: CSVEKGLNTEAFF
D gene: TRBD1; clone size: NA; J gene: TRBJ2-7; V gene: TRBV7-8; CDR3 DNA: TGTGCCAGCAGCTTAGATCCGGGACAGTCCTACGAGCAGTACTTC; CDR3 protein: CASSLDPGQSYEQYF
D gene: NA; clone size: NA; J gene: TRBJ1-1; V gene: TRBV24-1; CDR3 DNA: TGTGCCACCAGTGATGGGGGATCCAGGGGTGAAGCTTTCTTT; CDR3 protein: CATSDGGSRGEAFF
D gene: TRBD2; clone size: NA; J gene: TRBJ2-3; V gene: TRBV12-5; CDR3 DNA: TGTGCTAGTGGTTCTCGGACTAGCGGGAGTGATACGCAGTATTTT; CDR3 protein: CASGSRTSGSDTQYF
D gene: NA; clone size: NA; J gene: TRBJ2-7; V gene: TRBV6-1; CDR3 DNA: TGTGCCAGCAGTAAACAGGGTTTGTCCTACGAGCAGTACTTC; CDR3 protein: CASSKQGLSYEQYF
D gene: NA; clone size: few; J gene: TRBJ2-7; V gene: TRBV29-1; CDR3 DNA: TGCAGCGTCCTCCGAGACATCGGCTACGAGCAGTACTTC; CDR3 protein: CSVLRDIGYEQYF
D gene: NA; clone size: few; J gene: TRBJ1-6; V gene: TRBV7-6; CDR3 DNA: TGTGCCAGCAGCTTAGGTGGCAGCGGGTTGGGCGCACCCCTCCACTTT; CDR3 protein: CASSLGGSGLGAPLHF
D gene: TRBD1; clone size: NA; J gene: TRBJ2-5; V gene: TRBV7-2; CDR3 DNA: TGTGCCAGCAGCTATGGACAGGGGAAGGTCGGAGAGACCCAGTACTTC; CDR3 protein: CASSYGQGKVGETQYF
D gene: TRBD1; clone size: many; J gene: TRBJ2-3; V gene: TRBV19; CDR3 DNA: TGTGCCAGTAGTACCCATAAACAGGGGGAAGAGGATACGCAGTATTTT; CDR3 protein: CASSTHKQGEEDTQYF
D gene: NA; clone size: many; J gene: TRBJ1-2; V gene: TRBV20-1; CDR3 DNA: TGCAGTGCTAGGGATTCGGGAACCCATGGCTACACCTTC; CDR3 protein: CSARDSGTHGYTF
D gene: TRBD1; clone size: few; J gene: TRBJ1-5; V gene: TRBV2; CDR3 DNA: TGTGCCAGCAGTGGTGCTCGGACAGGCAGCAATCAGCCCCAGCATTTT; CDR3 protein: CASSGARTGSNQPQHF
D gene: NA; clone size: NA; J gene: TRBJ1-1; V gene: TRBV7-9; CDR3 DNA: TGTGCCAGCAGCTTAGCGAAGGGATTGAACACTGAAGCTTTCTTT; CDR3 protein: CASSLAKGLNTEAFF
D gene: TRBD1; clone size: NA; J gene: TRBJ2-2; V gene: TRBV25-1; CDR3 DNA: TGTGCCACCCGGGGGGACAGGGGATATTCCGGGGAGCTGTTTTTT; CDR3 protein: CATRGDRGYSGELFF
D gene: NA; clone size: NA; J gene: TRBJ2-3; V gene: TRBV6-5; CDR3 DNA: TGTGCCAGCAGTTACGTCGGGGGTACAGATACGCAGTATTTT; CDR3 protein: CASSYVGGTDTQYF
D gene: NA; clone size: NA; J gene: TRBJ2-6; V gene: TRBV20-1; CDR3 DNA: TGCAGTCTTTATGCCCCTGGGGCCAACGTCCTGACTTTC; CDR3 protein: CSLYAPGANVLTF
D gene: NA; clone size: NA; J gene: TRBJ1-5; V gene: TRBV19; CDR3 DNA: TGTGCCAGTACCCCGGCAGGCGTAGCCAATCAGCCCCAGCATTTT; CDR3 protein: CASTPAGVANQPQHF
D gene: NA; clone size: NA; J gene: TRBJ2-2; V gene: TRBV20-1; CDR3 DNA: TGCAGTGCTAGAAAGGTTGGCCCGTCGAACACCGGGGAGCTGTTTTTT; CDR3 protein: CSARKVGPSNTGELFF
D gene: NA; clone size: NA; J gene: TRBJ2-3; V gene: TRBV7-2; CDR3 DNA: TGTGCCAGCAGCTTACCGACCCCCTGGGGCACAGATACGCAGTATTTT; CDR3 protein: CASSLPTPWGTDTQYF
D gene: NA; clone size: NA; J gene: TRBJ1-1; V gene: TRBV2; CDR3 DNA: TGTGCCAGCAGTGAACGGTTGGTGAACACTGAAGCTTTCTTT; CDR3 protein: CASSERLVNTEAFF